The clone carrying this T cell receptor beta chain was seen a few times. Antigen specificity is unknown. The source of the sample is a study of Ad26.COV2.S vaccination and SARS-CoV-2 variants. Study in general: Intramuscular Ad26.COV2.S at 5x10^10 or 1x10^11 viral particles.

Germline V gene sequence: CDR1 MNHEY, CDR2 SVGAGI. V lost 7 bases to trimming and J lost 0 bases, with 6 bases between them. The CDR3 loop spans 13 amino acids. The treatment is: roughly 19 received Ad26.COV2.S at low or high dose, single or two shots; about five received placebo; per-sample allocation not given. Samples analyzed were those drawn on day 63 after the first vaccine or placebo injection. Boston supplied an adult donor aged 18-55 years. Method: immunoSEQ multiplex PCR; TCRdb's copy keeps in-frame clones and lacks some. The table lists 350,000 to 600,000 clones, nearly 90% of them singletons. Regarding the study as a whole: Spike-specific TCR breadth was greater in vaccine than placebo recipients.

The chain employs TRBV6-5 and TRBJ2-2; D unresolved. The receptor was isolated from a person between 18 and 59 years old who received the Ad26.COV2.S COVID-19 vaccine or a placebo. The sequencing here drew on peripheral blood, taken in a trial of Ad26.COV2.S vaccine versus placebo. CDR3 nucleotide sequence: TGTGCCAGCACAGATACGAACACCGGGGAGCTGTTTTTT. Protein: CASTDTNTGELFF.